This TCR beta chain was found in a study of blood T cells in healthy people across ages. For the study at large: There was about one barcoded beta molecule captured by template switching per two T cells. Regarding the study as a whole: Higher diversity, along with more naive CD4+ cells, distinguished long-lived donors from aged donors.

The CDR3 extends over 14 amino acids. Trimming removed 8 bases from V and 1 base from J; junction bases left unmatched: 5. Germline-derived CDR1 and CDR2 are ENHRY and SYGVKD. This clonotype was detected only a few times. Its matching antigen is unknown. A second roughly 7 to 11 cycle PCR used barcoded and J-beta primers. TCRdb itself ran the 5' RACE reads through MiXCR, one entry per CDR3 protein. The top ten hold 20% to 25% of the sample, which has hundreds of thousands of distinct CDR3 sequences, around half seen once. This sequence was found in a man aged 80 or over in good health. The sequencing sample was made of blood. V is TRBV10-3 and J is TRBJ2-3; 8 bases are a match to TRBD1. The CDR3 DNA reads as TGTGCCATCGCGCCGGACAGGGGCACAGATACGCAGTATTTT. This codes for CAIAPDRGTDTQYF.